This T cell receptor beta chain is drawn from a study of cytomegalovirus exposure and HLA in healthy donors. The germline gives CDR1 ENHRY, CDR2 SYGVKD. Trimming took off 0 bases at V and 10 bases at J, with 10 bases between the two ends. There are 13 residues in the CDR3. Primers included in the PCR were 60 Vbeta and 13 Jbeta primers. The protocol was immunoSEQ multiplex PCR, while the TCRdb copy is restricted to in-frame clones and leaves out a portion. This sample has roughly 110,000 clones, with around 73% found just once. The gene calls are TRBV10-3 and TRBJ2-1, with D hard to call. Sample: PBMCs. The source of this sequence is a man between 25 and 39 years old in good health and CMV-seronegative. In DNA, the CDR3 is TGTGCCATCAGTGAGTCGGCGGTTGGAGAGCAGTTCTTC. Its translation is CAISESAVGEQFF.